This TCR beta chain was retrieved from a study of PD-L1 blockade in urothelial cancer. Whole-study context: Most patients, about 85% of the roughly 30, were males with bladder-origin cancer.

Libraries were prepared by immunoSEQ multiplex PCR; TCRdb keeps only in-frame clonotypes and omits some of them. The table lists about 36,000 clones, approximately 84% of them singletons. As to time point: peripheral blood 6 weeks after treatment start. The CDR3 spans 17 residues. The germline CDR1 and CDR2 sequences are SNHLY and FYNNEI. Trimming at V came to 4 bases and at J to 3 bases, leaving 8 bases not matched to a gene. This TCR derives from a man in his forties with urothelial cancer. This sample comprised PBMCs, obtained around atezolizumab (anti-PD-L1) treatment. V gene TRBV2 combines with J gene TRBJ2-2; TRBD2 matches at 10 bases. The CDR3 here is CASSGSSGGQYTGELFF. CDR3 DNA: TGTGCCAGCAGTGGGTCTAGCGGGGGCCAATACACCGGGGAGCTGTTTTTT.